The text below deals with one T cell receptor (beta chain). The sample comes from a study of cytomegalovirus exposure and HLA in healthy donors. PCR was performed using 60 Vbeta and 13 Jbeta primers. Assay used: immunoSEQ multiplex PCR; TCRdb lists only in-frame clones, some missing. The profile shows about 230,000 clones, 85% of them singletons. The receptor was derived from a human donor in good health. The sample consisted of PBMCs.

In DNA, the CDR3 is TGTGCCATCAATTCGCAAGGGGACACAGATACGCAGTATTTT. Translation gives CAINSQGDTDTQYF. V gene TRBV10-3 combines with J gene TRBJ2-3; D is perhaps TRBD1 (5 bases). Between the trimmed V and J ends, which lost 7 bases and 2 bases, there was a span of 13 bases. Germline CDR1 ENHRY, CDR2 SYGVKD. CDR3 length: 14 amino acids.